This T cell receptor (beta chain) was sequenced in a study of cytomegalovirus exposure and HLA in healthy donors. Broader study findings: Associated with cytomegalovirus, according to the listing, were 150 to 200 TCR beta chains.

A remark on this clone: The target antigen is unknown.

The PCR ran on 60 Vbeta and 13 Jbeta primers. Libraries were prepared by immunoSEQ multiplex PCR; TCRdb keeps only in-frame clonotypes and omits some of them. The table shows fewer than 200,000 clones, with approximately 80% occurring only once. The CDR3 spans 16 residues. Germline CDR1 reads SGHTA; CDR2 reads FQGTGA. V lost 2 bases and J 6 bases, leaving 18 bases between the germline ends. This sequence joins TRBV7-3 and TRBJ2-3; TRBD2 is a possible D gene (6 bases). This sequence originates from a man aged 18-30 years in good health and CMV-seropositive. The sequenced sample was PBMCs. The DNA for the CDR3 is TGTGCCAGCAGCTTAGGTGTCGGAGGGGAGGTGGATACGCAGTATTTT. Translating gives CASSLGVGGEVDTQYF.